Below are 8 T cell receptor beta chains sequenced from a single sample in a study of beta chain features in type 1 diabetes. Findings and limits, study-wide: TCRB CDR3s were moderately but significantly shorter in Type 1 diabetes patients in all four CD4+ subsets.

The isolated RNA, all of it, was reverse transcribed, so expressed TCRB transcripts were what got sequenced. Assay used: immunoSEQ multiplex PCR; TCRdb lists only in-frame clones, some missing. This sample has a few hundred thousand clones; just over 20% occur once, and the top ten carry 0.025% to 0.035%. Their cognate antigens are unknown. Sequences were obtained from naive CD4+ T cells from blood. The source is a woman in her thirties or forties with type 1 diabetes.

This clone showed up just a few times. The rearrangement uses TRBV28 and TRBJ2-3; D remains ambiguous. The CDR3 sequence is 14 residues long. V lost 3 bases, J lost 4 bases, and 11 bases lay in between. Germline CDR1 MDHEN, CDR2 SYDVKM. This CDR3 reads CASSFSQASDTQYF. In DNA form, the CDR3 reads TGTGCCAGCAGTTTTTCTCAGGCCTCAGATACGCAGTATTTT.

The genes are TRBV9 and TRBJ2-2; 8 bases align to TRBD2. The V gene's germline CDR1 is SGDLS and CDR2 YYNGEE. This CDR3 is built from 15 residues. After removal of 3 bases from V and 2 bases from J, the junction contained 3 bases not matched to a gene. CDR3 sequence: CASSDRGGNTGELFF. The DNA of the CDR3 is TGTGCCAGCAGCGATCGGGGGGGAAACACCGGGGAGCTGTTTTTT.

Worth noting for this clone: In the same sample, other DNA sequences code for this CDR3. The rearrangement uses TRBV5-6 and TRBJ2-2, with D possibly matching TRBD2 (6 bases). The CDR3 length is 15 residues. The germline V and J ends were trimmed by 4 bases and 4 bases, with 14 bases remaining between them. Looked up from germline, CDR1 is SGHDT and CDR2 is YYEEEE. In nucleotides, the CDR3 is TGTGCCAGCAGCCTGGAGGGCAGGGCCACCGGGGAGCTGTTTTTT. Translation gives CASSLEGRATGELFF.

The chain has TRBV27 and TRBJ2-7; 10 nucleotides agree with TRBD1. The CDR3 totals 14 residues. The germline V gene has CDR1 MNHEY and CDR2 SMNVEV (reference sequence). Trimming took 5 bases from V and 5 from J; bases not matched to a gene: 6. The DNA for the CDR3 is TGTGCCAGCAGTCCGGGACAGGGGAATAACGAGCAGTACTTC. This sequence encodes CASSPGQGNNEQYF.

A remark on this clone: The identical CDR3 is also encoded by other nucleotide sequences in the sample. The genes are TRBV7-9 and TRBJ2-2; D is unclear. In germline, CDR1 is SEHNR, CDR2 FQNEAQ (reference sequence). Between the trimmed V and J ends, which lost 5 bases and 6 bases, there was a span of 7 bases. The length of the CDR3 is 12 residues. CDR3 nucleotide sequence: TGTGCCAGCAGCCCCCTTTCCGGGGAGCTGTTTTTT. It codes for CASSPLSGELFF.

The chain employs TRBV25-1 and TRBJ1-2; 12 bases align to TRBD1. This CDR3 is built from 15 residues. Germline values: CDR1 MGHDK, CDR2 SYGVNS. J gave up 7 bases and V 5 bases, and 8 bases lay outside the gene matches. The DNA for the CDR3 is TGTGCCAGCAGTCCGTCCGGGACAGGGGGCGCTGGCTACACCTTC. Its protein is CASSPSGTGGAGYTF.

The table lists this clone with a few counts. The chain joins TRBV4-2 to TRBJ2-5; 12 nucleotides agree with TRBD1. J was trimmed by 5 bases and V by 3 bases; bases with no gene match: 1. The CDR3 contains 14 residues. Germline CDR1 is LGHNA and CDR2 is YNFKEQ. The CDR3: CASSQGQGAETQYF. CDR3 in DNA: TGTGCCAGCAGCCAGGGACAGGGGGCTGAGACCCAGTACTTC.

This clone was recorded a few times. The chain employs TRBV9 and TRBJ2-1, with 10 nucleotides matching TRBD2. Germline V gives CDR1 SGDLS, CDR2 YYNGEE. The CDR3 length is 15 residues. The trim removed 10 bases at V and 8 bases at J, leaving 15 bases unmatched. Here the CDR3 reads CAGGGLAGEPHEQFF. The DNA for the CDR3 is TGTGCCGGGGGGGGGCTAGCGGGAGAACCCCATGAGCAGTTCTTC.